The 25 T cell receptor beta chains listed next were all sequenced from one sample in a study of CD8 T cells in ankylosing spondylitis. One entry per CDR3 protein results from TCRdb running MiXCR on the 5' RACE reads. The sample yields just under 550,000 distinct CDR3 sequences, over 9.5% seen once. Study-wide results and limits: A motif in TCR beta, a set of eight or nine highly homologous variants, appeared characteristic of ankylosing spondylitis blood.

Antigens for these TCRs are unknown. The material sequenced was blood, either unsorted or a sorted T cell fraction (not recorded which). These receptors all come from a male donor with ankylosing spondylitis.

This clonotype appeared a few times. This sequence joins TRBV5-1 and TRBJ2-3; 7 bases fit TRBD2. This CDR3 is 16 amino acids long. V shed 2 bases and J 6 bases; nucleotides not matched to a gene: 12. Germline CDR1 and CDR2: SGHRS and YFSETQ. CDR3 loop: CASSFSGLDGGDTQYF. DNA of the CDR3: TGCGCCAGCAGCTTTAGCGGCCTCGACGGGGGGGATACGCAGTATTTT. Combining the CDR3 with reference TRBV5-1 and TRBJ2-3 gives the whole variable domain KAGVTQTPRYLIKTRGQQVTLSCSPISGHRSVSWYQQTPGQGLQFLFEYFSETQRNKGNFPGRFSGRQFSNSRSEMNVSTLELGDSALYLCASSFSGLDGGDTQYFGPGTRLTVL.

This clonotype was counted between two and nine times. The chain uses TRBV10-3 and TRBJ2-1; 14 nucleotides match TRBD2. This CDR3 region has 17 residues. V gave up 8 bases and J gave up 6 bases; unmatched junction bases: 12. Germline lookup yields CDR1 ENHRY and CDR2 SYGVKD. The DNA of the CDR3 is TGTGCCATCGGGACTAGCGGGAGTGGTTTGAAGGGCAATGAGCAGTTCTTC. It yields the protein CAIGTSGSGLKGNEQFF.

CDR3 nucleotide sequence: TGTGCCTGCCTCCGGGGAGCGGGAGAGTTCTACGAGCAGTACTTC. It translates to CACLRGAGEFYEQYF. V gene TRBV7-2 combines with J gene TRBJ2-7, with 8 bases aligning to TRBD2. The CDR3 length is 15 residues. Trimming removed 11 bases from V and 3 bases from J; junction bases left unmatched: 15. Germline CDR1 and CDR2: SGHTA and FQGNSA.

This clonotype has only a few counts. CDR3 region: CSARVGAAGNTIYF. In DNA, the CDR3 is TGCAGTGCTAGAGTCGGGGCTGCTGGAAACACCATATATTTT. The rearrangement links TRBV20-1 to TRBJ1-3; tentatively, D is TRBD1 (5 bases). The germline V gene has CDR1 DFQATT and CDR2 SNEGSKA (reference sequence). Trimming left V 1 base short and J 2 bases short, with 9 bases between. The CDR3 is made up of 14 amino acids.

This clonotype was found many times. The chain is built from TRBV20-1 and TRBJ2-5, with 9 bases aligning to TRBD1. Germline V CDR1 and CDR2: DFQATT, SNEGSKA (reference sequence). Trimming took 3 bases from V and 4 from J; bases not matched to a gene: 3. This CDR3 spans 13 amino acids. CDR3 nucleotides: TGCAGTGCTAGTCGACAGGGGGGAGAGACCCAGTACTTC. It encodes CSASRQGGETQYF.

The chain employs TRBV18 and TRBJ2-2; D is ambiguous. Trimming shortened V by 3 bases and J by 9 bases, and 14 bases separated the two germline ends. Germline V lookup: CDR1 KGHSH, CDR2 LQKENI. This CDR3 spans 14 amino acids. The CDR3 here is CASSPEQRTWELFF. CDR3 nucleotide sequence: TGTGCCAGCTCACCTGAACAGCGAACGTGGGAGCTGTTTTTT.

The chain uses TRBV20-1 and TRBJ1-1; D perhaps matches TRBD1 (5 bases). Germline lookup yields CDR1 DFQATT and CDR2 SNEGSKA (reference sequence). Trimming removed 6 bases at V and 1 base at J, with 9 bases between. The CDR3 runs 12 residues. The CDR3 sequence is CSAGGQNTEAFF. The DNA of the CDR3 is TGCAGTGCGGGCGGACAGAACACTGAAGCTTTCTTT.

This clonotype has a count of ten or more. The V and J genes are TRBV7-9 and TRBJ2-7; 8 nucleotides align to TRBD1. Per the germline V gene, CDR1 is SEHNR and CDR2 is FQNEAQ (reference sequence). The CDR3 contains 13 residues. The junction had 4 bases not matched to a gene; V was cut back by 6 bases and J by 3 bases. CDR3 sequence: CASSPGGGYEQYV. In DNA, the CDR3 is TGTGCCAGCAGTCCAGGGGGCGGCTACGAGCAGTACGTC.

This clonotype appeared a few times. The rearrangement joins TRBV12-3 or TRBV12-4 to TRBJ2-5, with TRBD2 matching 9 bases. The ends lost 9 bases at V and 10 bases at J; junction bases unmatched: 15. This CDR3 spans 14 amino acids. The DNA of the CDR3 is TGTGCCAGTCAAGGGAGTAGCGGGAGCTTTGACCAGTACTTC. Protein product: CASQGSSGSFDQYF.

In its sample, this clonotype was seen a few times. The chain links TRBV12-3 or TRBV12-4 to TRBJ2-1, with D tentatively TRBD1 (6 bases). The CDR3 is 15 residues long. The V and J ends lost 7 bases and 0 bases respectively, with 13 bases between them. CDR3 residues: CASIYRDSSYNEQFF. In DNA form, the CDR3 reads TGTGCCAGCATCTACAGGGATAGCTCCTACAATGAGCAGTTCTTC.

The CDR3: CASSPTGSDTIYF. The CDR3 DNA follows: TGCGCCAGCAGCCCCACAGGGAGCGACACCATATATTTT. This chain uses TRBV4-1 with TRBJ1-3; possible D gene TRBD1, 6 bases. This CDR3 is 13 amino acids long. Trimming shortened V by 4 bases and J by 8 bases, and 12 bases separated the two germline ends. The germline gives CDR1 MGHRA, CDR2 YSYEKL.

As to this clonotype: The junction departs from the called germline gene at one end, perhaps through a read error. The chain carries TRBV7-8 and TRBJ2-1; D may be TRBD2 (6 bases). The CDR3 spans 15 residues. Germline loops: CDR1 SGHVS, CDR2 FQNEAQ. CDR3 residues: CASSHGGLSNNEQFF. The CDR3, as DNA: TGTGCCAGCAGCCACGGGGGACTCTCCAACAATGAGCAGTTCTTC.

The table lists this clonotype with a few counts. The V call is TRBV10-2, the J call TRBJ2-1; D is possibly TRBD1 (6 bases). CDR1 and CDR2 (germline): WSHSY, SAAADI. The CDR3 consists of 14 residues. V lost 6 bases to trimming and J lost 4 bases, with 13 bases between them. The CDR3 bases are TGCGCCAGCAGGCCGGGACACCAATACAATGAGCAGTTCTTC. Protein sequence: CASRPGHQYNEQFF.

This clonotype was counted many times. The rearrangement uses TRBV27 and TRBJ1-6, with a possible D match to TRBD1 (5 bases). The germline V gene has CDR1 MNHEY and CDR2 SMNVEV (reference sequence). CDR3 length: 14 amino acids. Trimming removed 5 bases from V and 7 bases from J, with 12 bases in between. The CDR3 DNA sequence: TGTGCCAGCAGTGTCCAGGGCACCAATTCACCCCTCCACTTT. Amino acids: CASSVQGTNSPLHF.

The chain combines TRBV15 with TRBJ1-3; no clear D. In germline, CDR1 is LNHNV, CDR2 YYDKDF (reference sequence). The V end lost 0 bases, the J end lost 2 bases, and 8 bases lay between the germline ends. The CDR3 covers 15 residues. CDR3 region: CATSRDSGAGNTIYF. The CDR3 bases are TGTGCCACCAGCAGAGATTCTGGGGCTGGAAACACCATATATTTT.

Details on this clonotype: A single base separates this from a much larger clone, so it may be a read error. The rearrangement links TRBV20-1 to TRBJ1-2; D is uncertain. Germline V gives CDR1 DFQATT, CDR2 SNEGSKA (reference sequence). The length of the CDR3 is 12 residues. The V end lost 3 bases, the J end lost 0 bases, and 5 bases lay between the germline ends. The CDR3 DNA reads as TGCAGTGCTAGGATAGCTAACTATGGCTACACCTTC. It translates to CSARIANYGYTF.

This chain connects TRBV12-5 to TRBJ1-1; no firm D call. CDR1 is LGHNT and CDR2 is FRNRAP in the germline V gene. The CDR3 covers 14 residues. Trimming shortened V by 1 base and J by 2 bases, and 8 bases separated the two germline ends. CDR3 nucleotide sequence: TGTGCTAGTGGTTTGGGAGTGCGAAACACTGAAGCTTTCTTT. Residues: CASGLGVRNTEAFF.

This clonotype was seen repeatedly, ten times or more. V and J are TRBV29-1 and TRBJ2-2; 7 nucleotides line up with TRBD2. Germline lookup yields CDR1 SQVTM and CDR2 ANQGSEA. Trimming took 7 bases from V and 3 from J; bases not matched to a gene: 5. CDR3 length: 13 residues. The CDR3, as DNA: TGCAGCGGGTCTAGCGGACACACCGGGGAGCTGTTTTTT. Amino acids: CSGSSGHTGELFF.

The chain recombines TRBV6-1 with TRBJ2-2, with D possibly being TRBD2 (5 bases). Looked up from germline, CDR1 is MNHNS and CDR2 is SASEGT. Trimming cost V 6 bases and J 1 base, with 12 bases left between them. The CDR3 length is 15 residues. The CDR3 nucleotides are TGTGCCAGCAGACTCACGAGGGTGAACACCGGGGAGCTGTTTTTT. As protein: CASRLTRVNTGELFF.

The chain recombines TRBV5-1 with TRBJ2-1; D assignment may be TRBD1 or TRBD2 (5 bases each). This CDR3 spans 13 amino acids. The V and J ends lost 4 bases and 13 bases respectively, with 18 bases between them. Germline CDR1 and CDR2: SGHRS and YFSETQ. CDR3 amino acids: CASSGGPGSSQFF. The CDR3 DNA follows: TGCGCCAGCAGCGGGGGTCCGGGGAGTTCTCAGTTCTTC.

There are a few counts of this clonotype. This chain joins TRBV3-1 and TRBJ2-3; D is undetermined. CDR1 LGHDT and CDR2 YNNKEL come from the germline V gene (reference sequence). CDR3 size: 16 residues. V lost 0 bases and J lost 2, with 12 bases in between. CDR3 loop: CASSQDAQLYTDTQYF. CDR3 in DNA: TGTGCCAGCAGCCAAGATGCCCAGCTATACACAGATACGCAGTATTTT.

CDR3 residues: CSATQRAGYEQYF. In DNA form, the CDR3 reads TGCAGCGCCACGCAGAGGGCGGGCTACGAGCAGTACTTC. J is TRBJ2-7 and V is TRBV29-1, with D perhaps TRBD2 (5 bases). Germline values: CDR1 SQVTM, CDR2 ANQGSEA. The CDR3 runs 13 residues. The ends were cut back, 7 bases at V and 3 bases at J, with 16 bases in the middle.

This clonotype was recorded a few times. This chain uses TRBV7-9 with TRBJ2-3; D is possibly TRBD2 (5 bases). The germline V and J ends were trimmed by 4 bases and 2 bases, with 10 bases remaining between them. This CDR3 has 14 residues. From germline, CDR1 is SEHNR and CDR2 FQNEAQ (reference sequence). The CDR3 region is CASSSERFTDTQYF. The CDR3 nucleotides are TGTGCCAGCAGCTCGGAGCGGTTCACAGATACGCAGTATTTT. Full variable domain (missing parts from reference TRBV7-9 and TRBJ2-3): DTGVSQNPRHKITKRGQNVTFRCDPISEHNRLYWYRQTLGQGPEFLTYFQNEAQLEKSRLLSDRFSAERPKGSFSTLEIQRTEQGDSAMYLCASSSERFTDTQYFGPGTRLTVL.

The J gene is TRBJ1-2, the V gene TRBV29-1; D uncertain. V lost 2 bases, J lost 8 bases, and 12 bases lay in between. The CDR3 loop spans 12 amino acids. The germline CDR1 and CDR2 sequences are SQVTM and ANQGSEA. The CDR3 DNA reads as TGCAGCGTTGAATCGGGGAGAGCAGGCTACACCTTC. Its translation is CSVESGRAGYTF. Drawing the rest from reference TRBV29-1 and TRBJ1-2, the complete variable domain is SAVISQKPSRDICQRGTSLTIQCQVDSQVTMMFWYRQQPGQSLTLIATANQGSEATYESGFVIDKFPISRPNLTFSTLTVSNMSPEDSSIYLCSVESGRAGYTFGSGTRLTVV.

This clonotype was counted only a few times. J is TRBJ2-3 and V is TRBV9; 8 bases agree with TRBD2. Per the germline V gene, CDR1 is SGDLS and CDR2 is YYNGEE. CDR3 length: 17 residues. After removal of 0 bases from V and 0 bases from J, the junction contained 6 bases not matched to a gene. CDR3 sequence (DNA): TGTGCCAGCAGCGTAGCTCTTACTAGCGGAAGCACAGATACGCAGTATTTT. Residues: CASSVALTSGSTDTQYF.